This T cell receptor (beta chain) derives from a study of identical twins. This clonotype was seen a few times. Via MiXCR, TCRdb re-called the 5' RACE reads, giving one row per CDR3 protein. The data hold under 900,000 distinct CDR3 sequences, with 18% observed a single time. All of the donors were Caucasians in good health. Unmatched junction bases numbered 10, after V lost 6 bases and J lost 8 bases. CDR1 MNHEY and CDR2 SMNVEV come from the germline V gene (reference sequence). The length of the CDR3 is 14 residues. These data were also reused for a study on T cells expressing NK-cell markers.

The sample comprised PBMCs. The V and J genes are TRBV27 and TRBJ2-3; 8 bases line up with TRBD1. The TCR originated in a woman under 30 in good health. The DNA of the CDR3 is TGTGCCAGCAGCCGGGACAGGTGGAGGGGTACGCAGTATTTT. Translation: CASSRDRWRGTQYF.